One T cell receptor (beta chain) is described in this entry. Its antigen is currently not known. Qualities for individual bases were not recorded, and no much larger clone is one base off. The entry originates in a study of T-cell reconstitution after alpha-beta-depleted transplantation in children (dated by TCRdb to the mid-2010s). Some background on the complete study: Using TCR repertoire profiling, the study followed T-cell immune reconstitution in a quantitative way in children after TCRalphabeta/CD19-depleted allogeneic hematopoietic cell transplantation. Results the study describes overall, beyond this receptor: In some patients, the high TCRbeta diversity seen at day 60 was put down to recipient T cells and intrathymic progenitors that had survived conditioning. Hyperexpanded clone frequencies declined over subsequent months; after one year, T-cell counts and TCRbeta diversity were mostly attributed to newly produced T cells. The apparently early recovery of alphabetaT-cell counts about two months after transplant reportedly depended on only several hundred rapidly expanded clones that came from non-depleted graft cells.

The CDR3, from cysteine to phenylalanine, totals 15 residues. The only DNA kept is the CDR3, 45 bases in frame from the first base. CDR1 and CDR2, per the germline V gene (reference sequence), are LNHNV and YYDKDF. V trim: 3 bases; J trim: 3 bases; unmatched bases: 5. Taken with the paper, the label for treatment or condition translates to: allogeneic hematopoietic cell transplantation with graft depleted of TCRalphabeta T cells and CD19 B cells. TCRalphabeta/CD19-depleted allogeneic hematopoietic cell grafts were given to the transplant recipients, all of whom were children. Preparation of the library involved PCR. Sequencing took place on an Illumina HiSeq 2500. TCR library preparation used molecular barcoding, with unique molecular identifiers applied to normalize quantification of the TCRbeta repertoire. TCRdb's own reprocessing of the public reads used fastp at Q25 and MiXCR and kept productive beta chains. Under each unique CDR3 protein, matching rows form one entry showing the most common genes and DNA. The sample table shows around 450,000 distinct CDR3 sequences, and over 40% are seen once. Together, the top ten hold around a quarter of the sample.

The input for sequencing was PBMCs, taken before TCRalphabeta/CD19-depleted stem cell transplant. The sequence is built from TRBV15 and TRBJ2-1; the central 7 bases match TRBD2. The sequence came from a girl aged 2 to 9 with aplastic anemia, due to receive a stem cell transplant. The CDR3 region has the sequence CATSSWTSGYNEQFF. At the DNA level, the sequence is TGTGCCACCAGCAGTTGGACTAGTGGCTACAATGAGCAGTTCTTC.